What follows describes a single T cell receptor beta chain. Its antigen is not identified. Germline V gives CDR1 SGDLS, CDR2 YYNGEE. The CDR3 covers 16 residues. The J segment lost 1 base and the V segment lost 3 bases, leaving 2 bases of the junction unmatched. The data were taken from a study of shared clonotypes between healthy human individuals. Findings of the study overall: Non-shared clonotypes had lower generation probabilities than those shared by all four donors. For sorted subsets, rarefaction showed incomplete sequencing despite large depth.

CD8 cells classed as naive were CD45RO-negative and positively selected for CCR7, excluding terminally differentiated effector memory CD45RA+ cells. Sorted-subset replicate PCR reactions contained approximately 190 ng DNA, corresponding to about 30,000 T cell genomes. TCRdb's table, derived via immunoSEQ multiplex PCR, lists solely in-frame clones and lacks some. The table lists about 2 million clones, about 94% of them singletons. The V and J genes are TRBV9 and TRBJ2-6; 9 bases map to TRBD1. The receptor's source is a man younger than 30 in good health. The specimen sequenced was naive CD8+ T cells sorted from blood. DNA of the CDR3: TGTGCCAGCAGCGAGGGACAGGGATCTGGGGCCAACGTCCTGACTTTC. Translating gives CASSEGQGSGANVLTF. Complete variable domain (other parts from reference TRBV9 and TRBJ2-6): DSGVTQTPKHLITATGQRVTLRCSPRSGDLSVYWYQQSLDQGLQFLIQYYNGEERAKGNILERFSAQQFPDLHSELNLSSLELGDSALYFCASSEGQGSGANVLTFGAGSRLTVL.